The 21 T cell receptor beta chains given below trace back to one sample, sequenced in a study of cytomegalovirus exposure and HLA in healthy donors. Assay: immunoSEQ multiplex PCR; the TCRdb copy retains only in-frame clones and omits some. The table records over 55,000 clones, approximately 90% of them present only once. Sequencing was carried out using PBMCs. Receptors were obtained from a young man in good health and CMV-seronegative.

The V and J genes are TRBV28 and TRBJ1-5; TRBD1 aligns across 7 bases. The V segment lost 6 bases and the J segment 2 bases; nucleotides outside the gene matches: 7. This CDR3 comprises 15 residues. CDR1 is MDHEN and CDR2 is SYDVKM in the germline V gene. CDR3 in amino acids: CASRGGGGGNQPQHF. In DNA form, the CDR3 reads TGTGCCAGCAGAGGGGGCGGAGGAGGCAATCAGCCCCAGCATTTT.

The chain combines TRBV6-5 with TRBJ1-5; 7 positions agree with TRBD1. Germline values: CDR1 MNHEY, CDR2 SVGAGI. J lost 2 bases, V lost 8 bases, and 0 bases had no gene match. The CDR3 runs to 12 residues. The CDR3 reads CASGQGNQPQHF. CDR3 in DNA: TGTGCCAGCGGACAGGGCAATCAGCCCCAGCATTTT.

V and J are TRBV2 and TRBJ2-1; D perhaps matches TRBD2 (5 bases). CDR3 length equals 12 residues. The V gene lost 5 bases and the J gene lost 10 bases, with 12 bases spanning the gap. Germline V gene data show CDR1 as SNHLY and CDR2 as FYNNEI. The CDR3 nucleotides read TGTGCCAGCAGTCCAGGACTGATCGAGCAGTTCTTC. It codes for CASSPGLIEQFF. Based on the CDR3 plus reference TRBV2 and TRBJ2-1, the full variable domain is EPEVTQTPSHQVTQMGQEVILRCVPISNHLYFYWYRQILGQKVEFLVSFYNNEISEKSEIFDDQFSVERPDGSNFTLKIRSTKLEDSAMYFCASSPGLIEQFFGPGTRLTVL.

The chain links TRBV6-5 to TRBJ1-2; 9 bases line up with TRBD1. V lost 4 bases to trimming and J lost 4 bases; unmatched junction nucleotides: 4. Germline V gene lookup returns CDR1 MNHEY and CDR2 SVGAGI. The CDR3 is 14 amino acids. This CDR3 is CASSLQGASYGYTF. CDR3 nucleotides: TGTGCCAGCAGTTTACAGGGGGCTAGCTATGGCTACACCTTC.

V is TRBV5-1 and J is TRBJ2-3, with 10 bases aligning to TRBD2. The germline CDR1 and CDR2 sequences are SGHRS and YFSETQ. J was trimmed by 0 bases and V by 4 bases; bases with no gene match: 5. The length of the CDR3 is 16 residues. The CDR3 loop is CASSHTSGASTDTQYF. DNA for the CDR3: TGCGCCAGCAGCCATACTAGCGGGGCTAGCACAGATACGCAGTATTTT. Filled out from reference TRBV5-1 and TRBJ2-3, the complete variable domain reads KAGVTQTPRYLIKTRGQQVTLSCSPISGHRSVSWYQQTPGQGLQFLFEYFSETQRNKGNFPGRFSGRQFSNSRSEMNVSTLELGDSALYLCASSHTSGASTDTQYFGPGTRLTVL.

The chain combines TRBV9 with TRBJ1-5; D call uncertain. Trimming took 0 bases from V and 1 from J, leaving 8 bases between them. This CDR3 region has 15 residues. Germline CDR1 reads SGDLS; CDR2 reads YYNGEE. CDR3 loop: CASSVGASSNQPQHF. The CDR3 DNA reads TGTGCCAGCAGCGTAGGGGCGAGCAGCAATCAGCCCCAGCATTTT.

The chain uses TRBV18 and TRBJ1-2; D not resolved. The CDR3 is made up of 15 amino acids. Germline V gene data show CDR1 as KGHSH and CDR2 as LQKENI. Trimming shortened V by 1 base and J by 6 bases, and 15 bases separated the two germline ends. As DNA, the CDR3 is TGTGCCAGCTCACCACAGGGAGGGTTTGGTCATGGCTACACCTTC. It encodes CASSPQGGFGHGYTF.

In DNA form, the CDR3 reads TGTGCCAGCAGCTTAGCGGGACAGGGGGTAAAGTACTTC. This sequence encodes CASSLAGQGVKYF. This chain connects TRBV7-2 to TRBJ2-5, with 11 bases matching TRBD1. Germline CDR1 SGHTA, CDR2 FQGNSA. Germline trimming cut 0 bases from V and 12 bases from J; bases unmatched to any gene: 3. The CDR3 is made up of 13 amino acids. Full variable domain (missing parts from reference TRBV7-2 and TRBJ2-5): GAGVSQSPSNKVTEKGKDVELRCDPISGHTALYWYRQSLGQGLEFLIYFQGNSAPDKSGLPSDRFSAERTGGSVSTLTIQRTQQEDSAVYLCASSLAGQGVKYFGPGTRLLVL.

The genes are TRBV12-2 and TRBJ2-2; the table names TRBD1, a call not compared with the DNA. TRBV12-2 is annotated as a pseudogene. The CDR3 length is 16 residues. CDR3 loop: CASRATGGWNTGELFF. In nucleotides, the CDR3 is TGTGCAAGTCGCGCCACAGGGGGCTGGAACACCGGGGAGCTGTTTTTT.

The V gene is TRBV19, the J gene TRBJ1-1, with D hard to call. Germline CDR1 LNHDA, CDR2 SQIVND (reference sequence). Trimming left V 1 base short and J 4 bases short, with 10 bases between. The CDR3 loop spans 14 amino acids. CDR3 sequence reads: CASSIGEGATEAFF. CDR3 DNA: TGTGCCAGTAGTATAGGGGAGGGTGCCACTGAAGCTTTCTTT.

J is TRBJ1-5 and V is TRBV2, with TRBD1 matching over 8 bases. Trimming cost V 6 bases and J 5 bases; bases outside gene matches: 6. CDR3 length: 14 residues. CDR1 is SNHLY, CDR2 FYNNEI, per germline. The DNA for the CDR3 is TGTGCCAGCAGCAAGGACAGGGCCTATCAGCCCCAGCATTTT. Translation: CASSKDRAYQPQHF.

The genes are TRBV23-1 and TRBJ2-1, with TRBD1 as a possible D gene (6 bases). TRBV23-1 is recorded as an ORF, its role being uncertain. Trimming stripped 2 bases from V and 5 bases from J, with 13 bases between. The CDR3 extends over 15 amino acids. CDR3 residues: CASSQHRVVNNEQFF. DNA of the CDR3: TGCGCCAGCAGTCAACACAGGGTAGTAAACAATGAGCAGTTCTTC.

This clone was detected once. The J gene is TRBJ1-1, the V gene TRBV27; possibly TRBD1 for D (6 bases). Germline CDR1 and CDR2: MNHEY and SMNVEV (reference sequence). Deletions cut 3 bases from V and 3 bases from J, with 14 bases between. CDR3 length equals 15 residues. DNA for the CDR3: TGTGCCAGCAGTTTTGGTCCGGGACACGACACTGAAGCTTTCTTT. Translation: CASSFGPGHDTEAFF.

The table lists this clone with a count of one. The rearrangement links TRBV5-6 to TRBJ2-5, with TRBD1 matching over 7 bases. The tail of the sequence fits TRBJ2-7 better, so the J call may be wrong. The CDR3 has 13 residues. Germline V lookup: CDR1 SGHDT, CDR2 YYEEEE. CDR3 loop: CASSLQGAYEQYF. Here the CDR3 DNA reads TGTGCCAGCAGCTTGCAGGGGGCCTACGAGCAGTACTTC.

V is TRBV6-1 and J is TRBJ1-5; unclear D gene. Germline V lookup: CDR1 MNHNS, CDR2 SASEGT. The V and J ends lost 4 bases and 7 bases respectively, with 17 bases between them. This CDR3 region has 15 residues. CDR3 region: CASSVAGGLWQPQHF. CDR3 coding DNA: TGTGCCAGCAGTGTTGCAGGAGGCCTTTGGCAGCCCCAGCATTTT.

J is TRBJ1-2 and V is TRBV7-9; TRBD1 aligns across 8 bases. CDR3 length: 17 amino acids. Germline loops: CDR1 SEHNR, CDR2 FQNEAQ (reference sequence). V gave up 3 bases and J gave up 7 bases; unmatched junction bases: 16. For the CDR3, the DNA is TGTGCCAGCAGCTTCAGTGACAGGGGATCGCGACCCTCTGGCTACACCTTC. Protein sequence: CASSFSDRGSRPSGYTF.

This chain's CDR3 is CASSLGLADTQYF. The CDR3 bases are TGTGCCAGTAGTTTAGGACTAGCAGATACGCAGTATTTT. The chain combines TRBV19 with TRBJ2-3, with 7 positions matching TRBD2. V dropped 5 bases and J dropped 4; count of bases not matched to a gene: 3. CDR3 length: 13 amino acids. The germline CDR1 and CDR2 sequences are LNHDA and SQIVND (reference sequence).

The chain couples TRBV5-1 to TRBJ2-5; 11 bases match TRBD2. CDR1 SGHRS and CDR2 YFSETQ come from the germline V gene. With V trimmed by 3 bases and J by 9 bases, 10 bases remained unmatched. The length of the CDR3 is 15 residues. The CDR3 DNA follows: TGCGCCAGCAGCTGGGGGACTAGCGGACAGGAGGCCCAGTACTTC. It yields the protein CASSWGTSGQEAQYF.

The rearrangement uses TRBV11-2 and TRBJ2-3; weak D call: TRBD2 (6 bases). Trimming cost V 1 base and J 2 bases, with 13 bases left between them. This CDR3 has 16 amino acids. Germline CDR1 is SGHAT and CDR2 is FQNNGV. The CDR3 protein is CASSLVSGRYTDTQYF. Written as DNA, the CDR3 is TGTGCCAGCAGCTTAGTTAGCGGACGGTACACAGATACGCAGTATTTT. The whole variable domain, filled in from reference TRBV11-2 and TRBJ2-3, reads EAGVAQSPRYKIIEKRQSVAFWCNPISGHATLYWYQQILGQGPKLLIQFQNNGVVDDSQLPKDRFSAERLKGVDSTLKIQPAKLEDSAVYLCASSLVSGRYTDTQYFGPGTRLTVL.

This chain links TRBV28 with TRBJ1-4, with 10 bases that match TRBD1. The germline CDR1 and CDR2 sequences are MDHEN and SYDVKM. CDR3 length: 12 residues. J was trimmed by 8 bases and V by 11 bases; bases with no gene match: 5. CDR3 region: CACRTGGEKLFF. The CDR3 DNA reads TGTGCCTGCCGGACAGGGGGAGAAAAACTGTTTTTT.

This chain connects TRBV19 to TRBJ2-7, with TRBD1 matching 8 bases. Germline trimming cut 10 bases from V and 2 bases from J; bases unmatched to any gene: 7. CDR3 length equals 13 residues. Germline V CDR1 and CDR2: LNHDA, SQIVND (reference sequence). CDR3 in DNA: TGTGCCACAGGACAGGGAGGAACCTACGAGCAGTACTTC. Amino acid sequence: CATGQGGTYEQYF.